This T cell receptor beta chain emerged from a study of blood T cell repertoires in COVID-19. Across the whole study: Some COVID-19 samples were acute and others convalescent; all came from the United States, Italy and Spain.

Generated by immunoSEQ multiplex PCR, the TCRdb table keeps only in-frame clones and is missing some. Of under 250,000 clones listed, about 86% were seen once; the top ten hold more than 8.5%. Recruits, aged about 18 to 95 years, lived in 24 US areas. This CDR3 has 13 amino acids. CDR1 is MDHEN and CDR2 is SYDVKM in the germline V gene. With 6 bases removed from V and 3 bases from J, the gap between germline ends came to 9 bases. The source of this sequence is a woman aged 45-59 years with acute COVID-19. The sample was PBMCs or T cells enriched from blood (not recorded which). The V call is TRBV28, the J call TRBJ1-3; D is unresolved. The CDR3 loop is CASRGAHGNTIYF. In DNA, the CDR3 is TGTGCCAGCAGGGGCGCGCATGGAAACACCATATATTTT.